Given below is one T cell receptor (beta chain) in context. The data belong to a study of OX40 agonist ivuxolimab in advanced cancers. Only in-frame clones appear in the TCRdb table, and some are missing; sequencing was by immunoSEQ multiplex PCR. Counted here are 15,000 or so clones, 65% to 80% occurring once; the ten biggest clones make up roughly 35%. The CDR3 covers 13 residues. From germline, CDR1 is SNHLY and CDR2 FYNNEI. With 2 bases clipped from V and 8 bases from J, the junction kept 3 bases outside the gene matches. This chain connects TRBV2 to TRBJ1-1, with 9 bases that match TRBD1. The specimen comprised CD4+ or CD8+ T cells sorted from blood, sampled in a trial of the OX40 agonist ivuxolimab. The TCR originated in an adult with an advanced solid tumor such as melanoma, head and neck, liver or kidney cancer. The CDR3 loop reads CASSETGTGEAFF. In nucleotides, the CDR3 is TGTGCCAGCAGTGAAACGGGGACAGGGGAAGCTTTCTTT.